The rows below give T cell receptor beta chains drawn from one sample of a study of blood T cell repertoires in COVID-19. The data were produced by immunoSEQ multiplex PCR, yet TCRdb's version contains in-frame clones alone and is incomplete. The table lists approximately 250,000 clones, 83% of them singletons. Sequencing was carried out using peripheral blood. The origin of the receptors is a human donor in a cohort sampled during active COVID-19. The CDR3 runs from the conserved cysteine through the conserved F or W. A D gene is named only where the DNA matches it firmly. Only some rows state a clone size, as once, few, many or a class for expanded clones.

V gene	clone size	J gene	D gene	CDR3 DNA	CDR3 protein
TRBV3-1/TRBV3-2	-	TRBJ2-3	-	TGTGCCAGCAGCCAATATAGCGATGGGCACACAGATACGCAGTATTTT	CASSQYSDGHTDTQYF
TRBV6-4	-	TRBJ2-2	-	TGTGCCAGCAGTGACTCGACTAGCACCGGGGAGCTGTTTTTT	CASSDSTSTGELFF
TRBV20-1	-	TRBJ2-3	TRBD2	TGCAGTGCTAGTAGATCACTAAGCGGGGGCACAGATACGCAGTATTTT	CSASRSLSGGTDTQYF
TRBV2	-	TRBJ1-1	-	TGTGCCAGCACTCCGGAGGACCAAGAAGCTTTCTTT	CASTPEDQEAFF
TRBV19	-	TRBJ2-3	TRBD2	TGTGCCAGTAGGCGGGAGGGGAGCACAGATACGCAGTATTTT	CASRREGSTDTQYF
TRBV6-6	-	TRBJ1-1	-	TGTGCCAGCACCAAGTCGGGGAGTCCTGAAGCTTTCTTT	CASTKSGSPEAFF
TRBV5-1	-	TRBJ2-3	TRBD2	TGCGCCAGCAGCCCGGGACTAGCGGGGCTAAATACGCAGTATTTT	CASSPGLAGLNTQYF
TRBV14	-	TRBJ2-7	-	TGTGCCAGCAGCCGTAGCGAACCTTCCTACGAGCAGTACTTC	CASSRSEPSYEQYF
TRBV6-5	-	TRBJ1-1	-	TGTGCCAGCAGCCCAGGGGCGAACACTGAAGCTTTCTTT	CASSPGANTEAFF
TRBV6-5	-	TRBJ1-1	TRBD1	TGTGCCAGCAGTTACCCGTGGACAGGATACACTGAAGCTTTCTTT	CASSYPWTGYTEAFF
TRBV2	-	TRBJ2-1	-	TGTGCCAGCAGTGAAGTAGGTGGGGGCGATGAGCAGTTCTTC	CASSEVGGGDEQFF
TRBV7-9	-	TRBJ1-1	-	TGTGCCAGCAGCTTAGACCAGTACACTGAAGCTTTCTTT	CASSLDQYTEAFF
TRBV19	-	TRBJ1-5	-	TGTGCCAGTAGTATGAAGTTATCTAGTCAGCCCCAGCATTTT	CASSMKLSSQPQHF
TRBV3-1/TRBV3-2	-	TRBJ1-1	TRBD1	TGTGCCAGCAGCCGTACCGGGACAGGGGGCTACACTGAAGCTTTCTTT	CASSRTGTGGYTEAFF
TRBV28	-	TRBJ1-6	-	TGTGCCAGCAGTCCCCCGACGGCGGGGGATAATTCACCCCTCCACTTT	CASSPPTAGDNSPLHF
TRBV11-2	-	TRBJ2-6	-	TGTGCCAGCAGCTGGGGGGTCTCTGGGGCCAACGTCCTGACTTTC	CASSWGVSGANVLTF
TRBV18	-	TRBJ2-7	-	TGTGCCAGCTCACCGGGGCAGGACGGGGAGCAGTACTTC	CASSPGQDGEQYF
TRBV27	-	TRBJ2-1	-	TGTGCCAGCTCCGTCCGAGTCTACAATGAGCAGTTCTTC	CASSVRVYNEQFF
TRBV12-3/TRBV12-4	-	TRBJ1-2	TRBD1	TGTGCCAGCGGGGACAGGGGAGGATATGGCTACACCTTC	CASGDRGGYGYTF
TRBV5-1	-	TRBJ1-4	TRBD1	TGCGCCAGCAGCGGCAGGGGGCCAGCTAATGAAAAACTGTTTTTT	CASSGRGPANEKLFF
TRBV7-9	few	TRBJ1-1	-	TGTGCCAGCAGCTTAATGGGGGCTGAGACTGAAGCTTTCTTT	CASSLMGAETEAFF
TRBV19	once	TRBJ2-2	-	TGTGCCAGTAGTATCCAGGGGGGTGCCGGGGAGCTGTTTTTT	CASSIQGGAGELFF
TRBV29-1	-	TRBJ2-7	-	TGCAGCGTTGAAGAACAGGGAAACGAGCAGTACTTC	CSVEEQGNEQYF
TRBV19	-	TRBJ2-5	-	TGTGCCAGTAGTATCCAGGGGCTTCAAGAGACCCAGTACTTC	CASSIQGLQETQYF
TRBV2	-	TRBJ2-1	TRBD2	TGTGCCAGCAGTGATGAGCGGGGTACCTACAATGAGCAGTTCTTC	CASSDERGTYNEQFF
TRBV10-3	-	TRBJ2-2	-	TGTGCCATCAGTGAGTCGGGGGGAGCAGGCCCATTCACCGGGGAGCTGTTTTTT	CAISESGGAGPFTGELFF
TRBV6-5	-	TRBJ1-1	-	TGTGCCAGCAGTTACTCGAAAGGGCTTTCGGGGACTGAAGCTTTCTTT	CASSYSKGLSGTEAFF
TRBV3-1/TRBV3-2	-	TRBJ1-2	-	TGTGCCAGCAGCCAAGAATCCGGGAATGGCTACACCTTC	CASSQESGNGYTF
TRBV5-1	-	TRBJ1-1	-	TGCGCCAGCAGCCTAGAATCGGGTTTAGGCACTGAAGCTTTCTTT	CASSLESGLGTEAFF
TRBV24-1	-	TRBJ2-3	-	TGTGCCACCAGTGACCTTAGCGATGATACGCAGTATTTT	CATSDLSDDTQYF
TRBV19	-	TRBJ1-1	-	TGTGCCAGTAGCCCGTTTGAGACAGTGCCCGCTGAAGCTTTCTTT	CASSPFETVPAEAFF
TRBV28	-	TRBJ1-1	-	TGTGCCAGCGGGGTGGACTCGAACACTGAAGCTTTCTTT	CASGVDSNTEAFF
TRBV5-6	-	TRBJ2-7	TRBD2	TGTGCCAGCAGCAGAGAGGGACTATCTCCCTCCTACGAGCAGTACTTC	CASSREGLSPSYEQYF
TRBV19	many	TRBJ2-5	TRBD1	TGTGCCAGTAGCAGGGACAGGCAAGAGACCCAGTACTTC	CASSRDRQETQYF
TRBV4-1	few	TRBJ1-2	-	TGCGCCAGCAGCCAGGCGGACAGTTCAGACTATGGCTACACCTTC	CASSQADSSDYGYTF
TRBV27	-	TRBJ1-3	-	TGTGCCAGCAAAGCGTCCCTCCTCTCTGGAAACACCATATATTTT	CASKASLLSGNTIYF
TRBV2	-	TRBJ1-5	TRBD1	TGTGCCAGCAGAATCGACAGGGGGGGGAATCAGCCCCAGCATTTT	CASRIDRGGNQPQHF
TRBV27	-	TRBJ2-4	TRBD2	TGTGCCAGCAGTTCCCGACTAGCGGGAGTGAAGGGCAAAAACATTCAGTACTTC	CASSSRLAGVKGKNIQYF
TRBV7-2	once	TRBJ2-3	TRBD2	TGTGCCAGCAGCCCCGTAGCGGGGGGTACAGATACGCAGTATTTT	CASSPVAGGTDTQYF